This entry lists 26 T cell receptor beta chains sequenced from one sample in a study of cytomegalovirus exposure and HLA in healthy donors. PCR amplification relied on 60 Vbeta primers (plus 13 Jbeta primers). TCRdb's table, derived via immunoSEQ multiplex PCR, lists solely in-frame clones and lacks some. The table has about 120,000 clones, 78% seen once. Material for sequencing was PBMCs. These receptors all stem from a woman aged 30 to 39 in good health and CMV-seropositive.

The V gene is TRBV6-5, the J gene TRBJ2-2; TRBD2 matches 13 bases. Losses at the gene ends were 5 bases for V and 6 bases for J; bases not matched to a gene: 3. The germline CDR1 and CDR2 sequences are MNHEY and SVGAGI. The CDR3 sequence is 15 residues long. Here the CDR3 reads CASSVGLAGSGELFF. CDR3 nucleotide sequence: TGTGCCAGCAGTGTGGGACTAGCGGGGTCCGGGGAGCTGTTTTTT.

CDR3 nucleotides: TGTGCCAGCAGTGCCCGGGCGGGGGCAATGACTTCCTACAATGAGCAGTTCTTC. Amino acid sequence: CASSARAGAMTSYNEQFF. The rearrangement joins TRBV6-4 to TRBJ2-1, with a possible D match to TRBD2 (7 bases). Trimming cost V 4 bases and J 1 base, with 20 bases left between them. The CDR3 is 18 residues long. Germline V CDR1 and CDR2: MRHNA, SNTAGT.

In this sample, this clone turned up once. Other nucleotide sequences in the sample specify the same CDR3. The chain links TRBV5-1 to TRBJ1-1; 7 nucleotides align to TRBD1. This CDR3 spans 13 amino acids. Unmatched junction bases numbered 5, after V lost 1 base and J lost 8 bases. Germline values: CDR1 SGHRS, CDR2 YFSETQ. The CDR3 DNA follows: TGCGCCAGCAGCTTGTTTCGGGACAGCGAAGCTTTCTTT. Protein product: CASSLFRDSEAFF.

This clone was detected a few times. This CDR3 reads CASSHVSVSYEQYF. CDR3 nucleotide sequence: TGTGCCAGCAGCCATGTCTCGGTGTCCTACGAGCAGTACTTC. The chain combines TRBV21-1 with TRBJ2-7; no check of the table's D call, TRBD2, against the DNA was made. TRBV21-1 is reported as a pseudogene. This CDR3 is 14 amino acids long.

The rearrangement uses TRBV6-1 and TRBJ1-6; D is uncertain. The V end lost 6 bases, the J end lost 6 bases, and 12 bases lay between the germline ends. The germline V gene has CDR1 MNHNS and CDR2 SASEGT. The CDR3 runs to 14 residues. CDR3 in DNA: TGTGCCAGCAGGTCCAGCGTGGGTAATTCACCCCTCCACTTT. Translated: CASRSSVGNSPLHF.

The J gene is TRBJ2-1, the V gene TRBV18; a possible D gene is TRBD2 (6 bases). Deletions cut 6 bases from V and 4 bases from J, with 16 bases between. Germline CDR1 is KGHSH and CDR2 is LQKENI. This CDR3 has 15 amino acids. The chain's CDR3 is CASSWDTGDYNEQFF. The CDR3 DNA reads TGTGCCAGCTCTTGGGATACGGGGGATTACAATGAGCAGTTCTTC.

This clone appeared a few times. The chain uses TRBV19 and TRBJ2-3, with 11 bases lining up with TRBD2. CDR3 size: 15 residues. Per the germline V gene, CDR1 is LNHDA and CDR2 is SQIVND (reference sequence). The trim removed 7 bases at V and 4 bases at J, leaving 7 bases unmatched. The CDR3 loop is CASKKPGLAADTQYF. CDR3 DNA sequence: TGTGCCAGTAAAAAGCCGGGACTAGCGGCAGATACGCAGTATTTT.

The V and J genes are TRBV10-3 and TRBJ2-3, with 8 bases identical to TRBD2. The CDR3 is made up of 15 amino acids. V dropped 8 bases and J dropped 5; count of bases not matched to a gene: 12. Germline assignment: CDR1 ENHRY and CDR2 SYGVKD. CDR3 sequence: CAIGGKSGGRDTQYF. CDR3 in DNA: TGTGCCATCGGCGGGAAAAGCGGGGGAAGAGATACGCAGTATTTT.

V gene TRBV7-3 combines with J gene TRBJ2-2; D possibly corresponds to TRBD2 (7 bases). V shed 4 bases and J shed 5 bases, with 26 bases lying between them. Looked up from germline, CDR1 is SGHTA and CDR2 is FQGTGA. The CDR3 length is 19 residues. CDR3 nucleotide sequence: TGTGCCAGCAGCTCCGCAATGCTGGGGGGGGCTTTTAGGACCGGGGAGCTGTTTTTT. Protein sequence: CASSSAMLGGAFRTGELFF.

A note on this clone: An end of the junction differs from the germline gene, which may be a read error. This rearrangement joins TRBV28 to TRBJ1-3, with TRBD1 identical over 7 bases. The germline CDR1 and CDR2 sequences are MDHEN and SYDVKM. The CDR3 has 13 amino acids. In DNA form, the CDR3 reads TGTGCCAGCAGTTTATCGGGGGACAGTCGGTTTCGTTTT. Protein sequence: CASSLSGDSRFRF.

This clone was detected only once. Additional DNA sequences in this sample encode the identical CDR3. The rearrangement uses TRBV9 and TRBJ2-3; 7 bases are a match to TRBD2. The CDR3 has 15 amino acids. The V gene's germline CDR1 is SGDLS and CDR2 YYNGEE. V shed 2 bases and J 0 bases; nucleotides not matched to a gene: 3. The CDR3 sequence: CASSVGGGSTDTQYF. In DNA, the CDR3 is TGTGCCAGCAGCGTTGGGGGGGGGAGCACAGATACGCAGTATTTT.

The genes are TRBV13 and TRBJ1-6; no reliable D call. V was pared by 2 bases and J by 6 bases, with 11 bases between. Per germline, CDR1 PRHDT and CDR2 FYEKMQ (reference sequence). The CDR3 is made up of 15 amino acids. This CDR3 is CASSLTGGINSPLHF. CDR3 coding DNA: TGTGCCAGCAGCTTAACGGGAGGAATTAATTCACCCCTCCACTTT.

In DNA, the CDR3 is TGTGCCACCAGCGGGGCGGACACGCAGTACAATGAGCAGTTCTTC. Protein sequence: CATSGADTQYNEQFF. The chain combines TRBV15 with TRBJ2-1; TRBD1 might be the D (5 bases). The germline V gene encodes CDR1 LNHNV and CDR2 YYDKDF (reference sequence). CDR3 length equals 15 residues. Trimming left V 5 bases short and J 4 bases short, with 15 bases between. The complete variable domain, with remaining parts taken from reference TRBV15 and TRBJ2-1, reads DAMVIQNPRYQVTQFGKPVTLSCSQTLNHNVMYWYQQKSSQAPKLLFHYYDKDFNNEADTPDNFQSRRPNTSFCFLDIRSPGLGDTAMYLCATSGADTQYNEQFFGPGTRLTVL.

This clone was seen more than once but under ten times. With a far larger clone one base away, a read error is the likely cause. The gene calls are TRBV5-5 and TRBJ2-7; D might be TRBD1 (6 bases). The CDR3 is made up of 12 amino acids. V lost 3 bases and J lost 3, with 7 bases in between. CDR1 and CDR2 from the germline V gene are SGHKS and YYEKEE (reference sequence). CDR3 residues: CASSSDSYEQYF. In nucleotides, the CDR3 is TGTGCCAGCAGCTCGGACAGCTACGAGCAGTACTTC.

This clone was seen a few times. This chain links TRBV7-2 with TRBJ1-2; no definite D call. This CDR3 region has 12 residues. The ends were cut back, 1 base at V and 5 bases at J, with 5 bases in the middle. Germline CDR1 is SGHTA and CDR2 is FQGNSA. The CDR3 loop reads CASSLEEYGYTF. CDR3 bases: TGTGCCAGCAGCTTAGAGGAGTATGGCTACACCTTC.

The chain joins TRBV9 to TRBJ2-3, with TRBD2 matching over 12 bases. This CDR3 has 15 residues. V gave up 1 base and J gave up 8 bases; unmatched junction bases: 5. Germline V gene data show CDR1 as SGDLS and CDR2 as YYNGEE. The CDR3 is CASSVTSGGPGTQYF. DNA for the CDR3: TGTGCCAGCAGCGTAACTAGCGGGGGGCCCGGTACGCAGTATTTT.

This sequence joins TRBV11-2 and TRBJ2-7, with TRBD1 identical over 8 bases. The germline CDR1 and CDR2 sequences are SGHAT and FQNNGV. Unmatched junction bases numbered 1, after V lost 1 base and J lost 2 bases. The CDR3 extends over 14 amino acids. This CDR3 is CASSLGGQAYEQYF. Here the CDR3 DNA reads TGTGCCAGCAGCTTAGGGGGACAGGCCTACGAGCAGTACTTC. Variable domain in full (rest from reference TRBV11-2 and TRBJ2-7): EAGVAQSPRYKIIEKRQSVAFWCNPISGHATLYWYQQILGQGPKLLIQFQNNGVVDDSQLPKDRFSAERLKGVDSTLKIQPAKLEDSAVYLCASSLGGQAYEQYFGPGTRLTVT.

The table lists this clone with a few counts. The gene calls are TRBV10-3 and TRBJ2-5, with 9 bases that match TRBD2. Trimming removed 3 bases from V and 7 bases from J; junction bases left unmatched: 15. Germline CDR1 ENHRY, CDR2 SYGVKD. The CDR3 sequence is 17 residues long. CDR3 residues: CAISDSRAGGPMGTQYF. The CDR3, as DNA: TGTGCCATCAGTGATTCGAGGGCGGGGGGGCCCATGGGGACCCAGTACTTC.

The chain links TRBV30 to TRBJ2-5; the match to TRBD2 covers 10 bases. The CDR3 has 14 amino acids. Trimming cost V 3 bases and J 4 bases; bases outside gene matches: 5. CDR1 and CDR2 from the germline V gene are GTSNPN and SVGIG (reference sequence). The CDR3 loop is CAWRISGGGETQYF. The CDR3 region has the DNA TGTGCCTGGAGGATAAGCGGGGGGGGAGAGACCCAGTACTTC.

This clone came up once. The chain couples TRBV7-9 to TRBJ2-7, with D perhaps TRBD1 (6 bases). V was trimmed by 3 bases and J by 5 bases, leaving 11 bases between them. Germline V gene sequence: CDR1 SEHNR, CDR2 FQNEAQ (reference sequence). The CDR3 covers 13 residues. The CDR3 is CASSFEGVHEQYF. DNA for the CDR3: TGTGCCAGCAGCTTTGAGGGGGTCCACGAGCAGTACTTC.

The CDR3 reads CASSFLTGNNEQFF. Written as DNA, the CDR3 is TGTGCCAGCAGCTTTTTGACAGGGAACAATGAGCAGTTCTTC. The V and J genes are TRBV7-9 and TRBJ2-1, with TRBD1 identical over 7 bases. The germline gives CDR1 SEHNR, CDR2 FQNEAQ (reference sequence). V was clipped by 3 bases and J by 5 bases; unmatched bases: 4. This CDR3 region has 14 residues.

The CDR3 is CASGRTGDSNQPQHF. CDR3 bases: TGTGCCAGCGGCAGGACAGGAGATAGCAATCAGCCCCAGCATTTT. This rearrangement joins TRBV6-1 to TRBJ1-5, with 7 bases fitting TRBD1. The CDR3 contains 15 residues. V lost 8 bases and J lost 0; bases outside the gene matches: 7. Germline loops: CDR1 MNHNS, CDR2 SASEGT.

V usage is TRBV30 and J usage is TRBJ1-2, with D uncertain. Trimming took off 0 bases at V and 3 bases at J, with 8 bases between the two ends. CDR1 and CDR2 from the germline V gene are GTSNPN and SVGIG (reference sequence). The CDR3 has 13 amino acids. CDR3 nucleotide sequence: TGTGCCTGGAGTGTCCGGGGTTACTATGGCTACACCTTC. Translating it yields CAWSVRGYYGYTF. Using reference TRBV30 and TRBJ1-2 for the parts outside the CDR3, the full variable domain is SQTIHQWPATLVQPVGSPLSLECTVEGTSNPNLYWYRQAAGRGLQLLFYSVGIGQISSEVPQNLSASRPQDRQFILSSKKLLLSDSGFYLCAWSVRGYYGYTFGSGTRLTVV.

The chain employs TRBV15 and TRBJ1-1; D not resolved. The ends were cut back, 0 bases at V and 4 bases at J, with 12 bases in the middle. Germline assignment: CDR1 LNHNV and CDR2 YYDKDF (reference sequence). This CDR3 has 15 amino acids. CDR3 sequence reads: CATSRDRSDGTEAFF. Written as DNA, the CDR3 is TGTGCCACCAGCAGAGATCGCAGCGATGGCACTGAAGCTTTCTTT.

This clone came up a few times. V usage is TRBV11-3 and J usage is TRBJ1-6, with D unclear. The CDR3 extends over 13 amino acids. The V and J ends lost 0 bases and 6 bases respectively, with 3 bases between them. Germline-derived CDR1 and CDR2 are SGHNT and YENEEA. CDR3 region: CASSLDRNSPLHF. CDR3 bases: TGTGCCAGCAGCTTAGATCGTAATTCACCCCTCCACTTT.

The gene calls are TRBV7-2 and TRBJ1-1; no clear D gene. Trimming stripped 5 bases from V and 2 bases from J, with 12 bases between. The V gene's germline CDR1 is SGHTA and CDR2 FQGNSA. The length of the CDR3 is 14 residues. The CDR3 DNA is TGTGCCAGCAGCCCTTCCCAGGCAAACACTGAAGCTTTCTTT. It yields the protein CASSPSQANTEAFF.